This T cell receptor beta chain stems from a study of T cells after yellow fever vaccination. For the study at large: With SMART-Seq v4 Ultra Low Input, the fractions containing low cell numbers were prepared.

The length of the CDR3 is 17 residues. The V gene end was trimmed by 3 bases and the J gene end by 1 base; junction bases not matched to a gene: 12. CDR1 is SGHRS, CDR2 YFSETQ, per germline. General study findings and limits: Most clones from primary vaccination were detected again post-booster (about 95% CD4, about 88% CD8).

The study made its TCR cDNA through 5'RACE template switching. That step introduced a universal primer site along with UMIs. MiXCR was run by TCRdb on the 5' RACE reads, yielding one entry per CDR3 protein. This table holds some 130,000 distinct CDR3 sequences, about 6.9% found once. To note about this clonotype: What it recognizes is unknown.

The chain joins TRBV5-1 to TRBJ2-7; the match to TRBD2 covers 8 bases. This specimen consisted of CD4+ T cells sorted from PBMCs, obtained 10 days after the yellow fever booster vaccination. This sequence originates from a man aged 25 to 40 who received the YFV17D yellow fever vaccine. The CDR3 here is CASSSGSSGVTSYEQYF. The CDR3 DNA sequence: TGCGCCAGCAGCTCCGGTAGTAGCGGGGTCACTTCCTACGAGCAGTACTTC.